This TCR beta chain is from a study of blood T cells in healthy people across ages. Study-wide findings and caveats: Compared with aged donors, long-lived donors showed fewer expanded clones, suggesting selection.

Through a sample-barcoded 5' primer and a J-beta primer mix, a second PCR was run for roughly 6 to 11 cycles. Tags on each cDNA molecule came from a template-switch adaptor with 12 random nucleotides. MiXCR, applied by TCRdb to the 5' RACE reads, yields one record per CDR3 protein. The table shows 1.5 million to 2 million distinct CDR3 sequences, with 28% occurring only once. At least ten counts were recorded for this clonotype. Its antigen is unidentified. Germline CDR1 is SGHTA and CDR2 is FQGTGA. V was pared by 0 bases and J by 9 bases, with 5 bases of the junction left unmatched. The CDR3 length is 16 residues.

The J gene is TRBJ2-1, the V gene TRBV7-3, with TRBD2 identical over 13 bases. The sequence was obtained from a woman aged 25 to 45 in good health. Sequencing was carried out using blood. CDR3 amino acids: CASSLTPGLAGLEQFF. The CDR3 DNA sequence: TGTGCCAGCAGCTTAACGCCGGGACTAGCGGGGCTTGAGCAGTTCTTC.